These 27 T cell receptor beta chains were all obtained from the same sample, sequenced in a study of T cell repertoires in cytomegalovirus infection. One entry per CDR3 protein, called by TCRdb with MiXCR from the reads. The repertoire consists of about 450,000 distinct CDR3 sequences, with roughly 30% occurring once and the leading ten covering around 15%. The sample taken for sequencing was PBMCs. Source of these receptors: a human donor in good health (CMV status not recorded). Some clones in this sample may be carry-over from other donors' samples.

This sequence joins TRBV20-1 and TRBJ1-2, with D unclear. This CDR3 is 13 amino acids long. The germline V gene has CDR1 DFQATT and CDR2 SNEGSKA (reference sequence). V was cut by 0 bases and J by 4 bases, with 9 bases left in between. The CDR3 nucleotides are TGCAGTGCTAGAGATTTCCCTTCCTATGGCTACACCTTC. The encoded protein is CSARDFPSYGYTF.

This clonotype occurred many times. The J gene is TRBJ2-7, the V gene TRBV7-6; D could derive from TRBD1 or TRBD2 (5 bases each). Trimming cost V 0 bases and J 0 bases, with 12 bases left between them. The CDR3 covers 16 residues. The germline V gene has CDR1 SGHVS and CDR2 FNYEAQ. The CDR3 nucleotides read TGTGCCAGCAGCTTAGCGGGACGGCAAAACTCCTACGAGCAGTACTTC. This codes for CASSLAGRQNSYEQYF.

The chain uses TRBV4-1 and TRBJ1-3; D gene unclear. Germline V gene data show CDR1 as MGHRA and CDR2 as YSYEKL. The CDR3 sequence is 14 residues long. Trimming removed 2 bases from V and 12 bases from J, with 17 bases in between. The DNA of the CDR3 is TGCGCCAGCAGCCAACAACGTGCCCGCGACATCATATATTTT. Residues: CASSQQRARDIIYF.

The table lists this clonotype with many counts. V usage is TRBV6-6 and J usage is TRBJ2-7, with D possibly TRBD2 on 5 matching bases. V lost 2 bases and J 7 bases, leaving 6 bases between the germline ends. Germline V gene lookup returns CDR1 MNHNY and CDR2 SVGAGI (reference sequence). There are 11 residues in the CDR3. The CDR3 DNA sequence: TGTGCCAGCAGTTACAGAGGGGAGCAGTACTTC. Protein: CASSYRGEQYF.

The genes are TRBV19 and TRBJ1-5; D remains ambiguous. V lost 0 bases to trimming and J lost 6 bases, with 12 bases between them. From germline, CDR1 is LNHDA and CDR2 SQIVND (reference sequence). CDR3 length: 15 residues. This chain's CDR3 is CASSIETRLRQPQHF. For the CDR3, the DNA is TGTGCCAGTAGTATAGAGACAAGGTTGCGTCAGCCCCAGCATTTT.

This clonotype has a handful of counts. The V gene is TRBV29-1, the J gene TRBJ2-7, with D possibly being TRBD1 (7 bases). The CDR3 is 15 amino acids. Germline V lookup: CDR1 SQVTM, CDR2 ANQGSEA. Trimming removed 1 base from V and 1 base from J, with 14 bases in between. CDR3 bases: TGCAGCGTTGAAGCCCGCAGGGGGGCTTCCTACGAGCAGTACTTC. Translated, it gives CSVEARRGASYEQYF.

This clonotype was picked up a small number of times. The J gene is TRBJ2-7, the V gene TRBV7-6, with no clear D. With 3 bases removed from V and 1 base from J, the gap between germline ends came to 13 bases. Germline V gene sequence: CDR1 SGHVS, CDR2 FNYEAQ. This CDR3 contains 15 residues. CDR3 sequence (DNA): TGTGCCAGCAGCTTCGCGGACGGCTCTTCCTACGAGCAGTACTTC. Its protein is CASSFADGSSYEQYF.

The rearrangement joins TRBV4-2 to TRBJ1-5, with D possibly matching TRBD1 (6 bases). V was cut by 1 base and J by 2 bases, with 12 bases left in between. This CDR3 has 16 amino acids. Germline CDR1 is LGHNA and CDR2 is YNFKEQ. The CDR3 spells CASSQVRGAGNQPQHF. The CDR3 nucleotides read TGTGCCAGCAGCCAAGTGAGGGGGGCTGGCAATCAGCCCCAGCATTTT.

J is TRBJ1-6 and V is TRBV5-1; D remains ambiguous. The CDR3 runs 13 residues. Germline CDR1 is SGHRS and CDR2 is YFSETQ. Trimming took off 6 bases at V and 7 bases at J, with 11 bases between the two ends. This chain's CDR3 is CASKEGENSPLHF. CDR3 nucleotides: TGCGCCAGCAAGGAGGGTGAGAATTCACCCCTCCACTTT.

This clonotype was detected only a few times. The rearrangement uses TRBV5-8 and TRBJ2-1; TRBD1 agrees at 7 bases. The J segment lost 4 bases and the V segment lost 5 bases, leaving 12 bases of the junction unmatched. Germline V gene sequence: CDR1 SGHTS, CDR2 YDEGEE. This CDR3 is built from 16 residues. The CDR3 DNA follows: TGTGCCAGCAGTCACCTCCGGGACAGAAATTACAATGAGCAGTTCTTC. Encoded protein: CASSHLRDRNYNEQFF.

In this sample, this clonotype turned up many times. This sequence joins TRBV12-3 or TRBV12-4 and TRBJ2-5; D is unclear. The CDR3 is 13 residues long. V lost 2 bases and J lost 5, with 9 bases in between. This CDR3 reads CASSLKGWETQYF. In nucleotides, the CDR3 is TGTGCCAGCAGTTTAAAAGGGTGGGAGACCCAGTACTTC.

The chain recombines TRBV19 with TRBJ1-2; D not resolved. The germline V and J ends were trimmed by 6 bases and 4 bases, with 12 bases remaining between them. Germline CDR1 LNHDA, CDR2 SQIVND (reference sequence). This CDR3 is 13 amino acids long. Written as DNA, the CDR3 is TGTGCCAGTAGCCTTGACATTAGCTATGGCTACACCTTC. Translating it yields CASSLDISYGYTF.

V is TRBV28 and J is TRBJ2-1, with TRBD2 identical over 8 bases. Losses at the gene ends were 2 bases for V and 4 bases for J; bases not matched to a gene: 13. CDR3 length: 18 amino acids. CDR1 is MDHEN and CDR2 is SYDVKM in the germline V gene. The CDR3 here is CASSLKLGRGVTYNEQFF. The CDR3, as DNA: TGTGCCAGCAGTTTAAAGCTGGGGCGGGGGGTAACTTACAATGAGCAGTTCTTC.

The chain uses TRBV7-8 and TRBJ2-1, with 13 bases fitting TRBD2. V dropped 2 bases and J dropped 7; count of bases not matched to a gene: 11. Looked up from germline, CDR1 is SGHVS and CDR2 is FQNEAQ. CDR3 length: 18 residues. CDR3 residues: CASSLRPTSGGATNEQFF. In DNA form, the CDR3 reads TGTGCCAGCAGCTTACGACCCACTAGCGGGGGGGCCACGAATGAGCAGTTCTTC.

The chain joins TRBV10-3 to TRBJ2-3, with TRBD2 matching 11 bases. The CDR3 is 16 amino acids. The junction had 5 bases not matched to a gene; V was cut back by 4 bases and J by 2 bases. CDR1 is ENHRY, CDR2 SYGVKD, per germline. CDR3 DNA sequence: TGTGCCATCAGTGCGGCTAGCGGGGGGCCCACAGATACGCAGTATTTT. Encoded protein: CAISAASGGPTDTQYF.

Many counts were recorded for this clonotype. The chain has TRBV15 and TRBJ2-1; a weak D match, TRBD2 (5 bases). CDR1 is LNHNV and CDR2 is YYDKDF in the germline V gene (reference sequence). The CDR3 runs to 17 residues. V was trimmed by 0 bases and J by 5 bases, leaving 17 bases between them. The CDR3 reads CATSRERGVPRDNEQFF. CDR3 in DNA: TGTGCCACCAGCAGAGAGCGAGGTGTCCCGCGGGACAATGAGCAGTTCTTC.

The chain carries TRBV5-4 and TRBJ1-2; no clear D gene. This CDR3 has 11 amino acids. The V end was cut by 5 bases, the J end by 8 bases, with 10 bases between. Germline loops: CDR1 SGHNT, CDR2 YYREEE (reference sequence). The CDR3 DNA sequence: TGTGCCAGCAGAGATGGGTTGGGCTACACCTTC. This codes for CASRDGLGYTF.

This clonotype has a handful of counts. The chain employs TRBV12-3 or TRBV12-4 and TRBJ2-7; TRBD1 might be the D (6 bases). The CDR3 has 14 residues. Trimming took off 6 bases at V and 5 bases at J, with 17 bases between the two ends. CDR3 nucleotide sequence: TGTGCCAGCAGCTCAGGGGCAGGGTGGCACGAGCAGTACTTC. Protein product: CASSSGAGWHEQYF.

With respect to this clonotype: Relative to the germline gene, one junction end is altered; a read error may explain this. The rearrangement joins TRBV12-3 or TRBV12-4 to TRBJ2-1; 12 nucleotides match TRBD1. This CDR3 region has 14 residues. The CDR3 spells CASCFGTGGNEQFF. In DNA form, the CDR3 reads TGTGCCAGCTGTTTCGGGACAGGGGGCAACGAGCAGTTCTTC.

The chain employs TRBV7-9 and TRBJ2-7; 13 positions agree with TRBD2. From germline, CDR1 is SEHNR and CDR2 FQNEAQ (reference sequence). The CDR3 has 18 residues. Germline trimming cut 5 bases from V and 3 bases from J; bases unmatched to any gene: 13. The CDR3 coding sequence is TGTGCCAGCAGCCCCCGCCTCATGACTAGCGGGGGGATCTACGAGCAGTACTTC. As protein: CASSPRLMTSGGIYEQYF.

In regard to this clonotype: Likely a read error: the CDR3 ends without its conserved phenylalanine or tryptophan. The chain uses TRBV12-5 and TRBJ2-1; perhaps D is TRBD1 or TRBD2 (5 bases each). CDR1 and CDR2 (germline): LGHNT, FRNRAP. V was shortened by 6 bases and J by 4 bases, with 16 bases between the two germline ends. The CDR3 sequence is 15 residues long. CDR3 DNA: TGTGCTAGTGGAGCCAACCCCGGGGCATACAATGAGCAGTTCTTA. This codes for CASGANPGAYNEQFL.

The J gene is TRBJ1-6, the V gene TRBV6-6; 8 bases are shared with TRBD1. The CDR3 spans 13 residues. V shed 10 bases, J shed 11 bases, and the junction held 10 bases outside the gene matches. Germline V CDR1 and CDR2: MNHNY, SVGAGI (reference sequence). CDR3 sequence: CATLGQGRTPLHF. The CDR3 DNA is TGTGCCACCCTCGGACAGGGTAGGACACCCCTCCACTTT.

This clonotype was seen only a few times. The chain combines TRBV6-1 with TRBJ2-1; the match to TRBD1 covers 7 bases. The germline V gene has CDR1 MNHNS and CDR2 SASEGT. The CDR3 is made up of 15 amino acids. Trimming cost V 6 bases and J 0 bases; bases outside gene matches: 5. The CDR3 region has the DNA TGTGCCAGCAGCCTCACAGGGGACTCCTACAATGAGCAGTTCTTC. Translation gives CASSLTGDSYNEQFF.

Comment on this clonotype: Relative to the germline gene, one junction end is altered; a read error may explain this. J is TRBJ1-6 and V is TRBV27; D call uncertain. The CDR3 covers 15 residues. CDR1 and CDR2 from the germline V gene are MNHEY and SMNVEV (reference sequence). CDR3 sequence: CASTPSYSYNSTLHF. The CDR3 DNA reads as TGTGCCAGCACCCCATCATATTCCTATAATTCAACCCTCCACTTT.

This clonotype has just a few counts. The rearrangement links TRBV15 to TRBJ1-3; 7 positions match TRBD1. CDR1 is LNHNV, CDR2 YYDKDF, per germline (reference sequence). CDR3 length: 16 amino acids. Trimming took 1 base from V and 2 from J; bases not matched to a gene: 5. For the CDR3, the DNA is TGTGCCACCAGCAGAGCCCCTACAGGGGCTGGAAACACCATATATTTT. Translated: CATSRAPTGAGNTIYF.

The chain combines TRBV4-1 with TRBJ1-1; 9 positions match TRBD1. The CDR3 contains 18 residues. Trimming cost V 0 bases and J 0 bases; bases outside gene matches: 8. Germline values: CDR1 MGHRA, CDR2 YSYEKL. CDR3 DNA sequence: TGCGCCAGCAGCCAAGATCCCGGAGACAGGGGGATGAACACTGAAGCTTTCTTT. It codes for CASSQDPGDRGMNTEAFF.

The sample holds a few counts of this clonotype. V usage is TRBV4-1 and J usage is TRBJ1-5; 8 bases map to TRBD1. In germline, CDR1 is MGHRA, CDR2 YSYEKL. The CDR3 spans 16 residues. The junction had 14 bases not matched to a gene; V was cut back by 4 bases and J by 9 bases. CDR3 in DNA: TGCGCCAGCAGCCGACAGACCGGGACAGGATTATTGCCCCAGCATTTT. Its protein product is CASSRQTGTGLLPQHF.